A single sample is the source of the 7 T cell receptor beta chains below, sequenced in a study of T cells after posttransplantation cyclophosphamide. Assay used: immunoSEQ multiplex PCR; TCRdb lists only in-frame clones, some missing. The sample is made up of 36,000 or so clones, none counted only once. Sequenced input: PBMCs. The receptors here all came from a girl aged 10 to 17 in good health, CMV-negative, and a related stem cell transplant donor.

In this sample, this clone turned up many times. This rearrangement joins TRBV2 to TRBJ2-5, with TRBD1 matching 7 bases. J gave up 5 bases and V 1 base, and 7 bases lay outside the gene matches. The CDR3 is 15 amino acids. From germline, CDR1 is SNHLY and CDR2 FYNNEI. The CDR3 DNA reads TGTGCCAGCAGTGAAGGTTCCTTCAGGGGGGAGACCCAGTACTTC. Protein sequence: CASSEGSFRGETQYF.

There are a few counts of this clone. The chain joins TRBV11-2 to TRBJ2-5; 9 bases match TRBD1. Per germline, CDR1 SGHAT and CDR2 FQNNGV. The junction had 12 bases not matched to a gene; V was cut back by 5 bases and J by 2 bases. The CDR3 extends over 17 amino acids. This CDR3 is CASSRIGTGRLQETQYF. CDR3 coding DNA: TGTGCCAGCAGCCGTATCGGGACAGGGAGGCTACAAGAGACCCAGTACTTC.

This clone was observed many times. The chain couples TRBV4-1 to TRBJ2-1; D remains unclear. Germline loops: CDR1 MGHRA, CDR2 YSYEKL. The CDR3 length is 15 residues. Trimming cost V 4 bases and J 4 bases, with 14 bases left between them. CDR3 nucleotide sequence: TGCGCCAGCAGCCCGATGGCCGGCAGGTACAATGAGCAGTTCTTC. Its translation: CASSPMAGRYNEQFF.

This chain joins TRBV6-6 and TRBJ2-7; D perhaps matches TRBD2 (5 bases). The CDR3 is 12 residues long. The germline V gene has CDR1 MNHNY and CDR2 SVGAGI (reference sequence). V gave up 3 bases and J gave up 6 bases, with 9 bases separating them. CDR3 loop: CASSYGRPEQYF. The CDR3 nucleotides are TGTGCCAGCAGTTATGGGAGACCCGAGCAGTACTTC.

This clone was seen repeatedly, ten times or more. CDR3 loop: CASSRQRTGVGYTF. The CDR3 coding sequence is TGTGCCAGCAGCCGTCAACGGACAGGGGTTGGCTACACCTTC. The chain has TRBV7-2 and TRBJ1-2; TRBD1 aligns across 9 bases. V trimming: 5 bases; J trimming: 7 bases; junction bases outside the gene matches: 8. This CDR3 has 14 amino acids. CDR1 is SGHTA, CDR2 FQGNSA, per germline.

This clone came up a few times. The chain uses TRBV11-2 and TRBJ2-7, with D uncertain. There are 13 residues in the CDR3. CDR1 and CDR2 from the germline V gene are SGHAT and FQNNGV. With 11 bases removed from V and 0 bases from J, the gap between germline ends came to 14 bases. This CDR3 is CAAKATSSYEQYF. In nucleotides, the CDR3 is TGTGCCGCTAAAGCGACGAGCTCCTACGAGCAGTACTTC.

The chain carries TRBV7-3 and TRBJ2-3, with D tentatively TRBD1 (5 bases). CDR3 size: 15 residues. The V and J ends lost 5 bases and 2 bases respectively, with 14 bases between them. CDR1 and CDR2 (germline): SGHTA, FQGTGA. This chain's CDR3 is CASSLSSDITDTQYF. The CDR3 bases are TGTGCCAGCAGCCTTTCATCGGACATCACAGATACGCAGTATTTT.